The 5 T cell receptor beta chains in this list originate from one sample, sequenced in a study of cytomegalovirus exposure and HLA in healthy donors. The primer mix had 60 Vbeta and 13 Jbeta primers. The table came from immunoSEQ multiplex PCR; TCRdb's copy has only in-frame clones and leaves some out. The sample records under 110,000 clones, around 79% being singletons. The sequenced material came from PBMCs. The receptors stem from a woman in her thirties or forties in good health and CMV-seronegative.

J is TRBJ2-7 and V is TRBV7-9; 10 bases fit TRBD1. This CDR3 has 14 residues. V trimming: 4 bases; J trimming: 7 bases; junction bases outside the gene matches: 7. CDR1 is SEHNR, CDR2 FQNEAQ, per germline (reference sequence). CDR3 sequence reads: CASSSRQGAREQYF. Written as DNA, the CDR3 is TGTGCCAGCAGCTCACGACAGGGGGCAAGAGAGCAGTACTTC.

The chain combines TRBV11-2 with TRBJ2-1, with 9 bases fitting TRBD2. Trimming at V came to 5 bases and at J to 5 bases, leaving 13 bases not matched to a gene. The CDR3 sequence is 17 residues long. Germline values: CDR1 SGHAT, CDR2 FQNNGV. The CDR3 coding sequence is TGTGCCAGCAGCCTCGGCGCAGCGGGAGGCCCCCACAATGAGCAGTTCTTC. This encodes CASSLGAAGGPHNEQFF.

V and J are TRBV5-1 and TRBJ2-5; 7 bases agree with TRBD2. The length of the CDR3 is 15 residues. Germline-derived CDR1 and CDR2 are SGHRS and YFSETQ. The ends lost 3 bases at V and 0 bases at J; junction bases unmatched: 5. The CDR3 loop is CASSWTGTNQETQYF. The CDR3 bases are TGCGCCAGCAGCTGGACCGGGACTAACCAAGAGACCCAGTACTTC.

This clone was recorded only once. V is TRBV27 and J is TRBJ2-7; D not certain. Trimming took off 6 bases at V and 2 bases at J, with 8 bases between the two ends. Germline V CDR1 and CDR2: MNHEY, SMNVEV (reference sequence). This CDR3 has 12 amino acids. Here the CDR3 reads CASRFHAYEQYF. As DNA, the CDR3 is TGTGCCAGCAGATTTCATGCCTACGAGCAGTACTTC.

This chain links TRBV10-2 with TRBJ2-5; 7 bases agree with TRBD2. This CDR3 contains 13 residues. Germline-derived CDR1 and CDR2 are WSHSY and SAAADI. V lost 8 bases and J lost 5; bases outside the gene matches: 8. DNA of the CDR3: TGCGCCAGCTCGTACGGGGGGAGGGAGACCCAGTACTTC. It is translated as CASSYGGRETQYF.